The present TCR beta chain was sequenced within a study of identical twins. General study results and limits: Weaker excess twin sharing was observed in beta out-of-frame sequences. A partial confounding effect on zero-insertion analyses could come from invariant MAIT and iNKT cells. Models, which agreed with sharing between unrelated individuals, nonetheless underestimated the out-of-frame TCR alpha sharing seen in monozygotic twins.

In the case of this clonotype: Antigen unknown.

The V and J ends lost 1 base and 5 bases respectively, with 7 bases between them. Germline-derived CDR1 and CDR2 are KGHDR and SFDVKD. The CDR3 extends over 13 amino acids. MiXCR was run by TCRdb on the 5' RACE reads, yielding one entry per CDR3 protein. There are 420,000 or so distinct CDR3 sequences in the sample; about 18% occur only once, and around 10% lies in the top ten. The sequence came from a man between 45 and 60 years old in good health. Sequenced material: naive T cells sorted from blood. The chain links TRBV24-1 to TRBJ1-1; tentatively, D is TRBD1 (5 bases). CDR3 coding DNA: TGTGCCACCAGTGATTTAGGGGAAACTGAAGCTTTCTTT. Its protein product is CATSDLGETEAFF.